The next 21 T cell receptor beta chains were all read from a single sample in a study of cytomegalovirus exposure and HLA in healthy donors. The PCR employed 60 Vbeta primers together with 13 Jbeta primers. Generated by immunoSEQ multiplex PCR, the TCRdb table keeps only in-frame clones and is missing some. Found here are fewer than 95,000 clones, over 70% of them singletons; the top ten hold around 2.8%. The sample was PBMCs. The receptors were sampled from a man between 40 and 49 years old in good health and CMV-seronegative.

V and J are TRBV27 and TRBJ2-5, with TRBD1 matching 8 bases. The CDR3 is made up of 15 amino acids. Germline V gene sequence: CDR1 MNHEY, CDR2 SMNVEV (reference sequence). J gave up 4 bases and V 3 bases, and 7 bases lay outside the gene matches. The CDR3 coding sequence is TGTGCCAGCAGTTTTGGACAGGGTGGTCGAGAGACCCAGTACTTC. Its protein is CASSFGQGGRETQYF.

J is TRBJ2-1 and V is TRBV25-1; 8 nucleotides agree with TRBD2. This CDR3 spans 15 amino acids. Germline V gene data show CDR1 as MGHDK and CDR2 as SYGVNS. The V and J ends lost 0 bases and 4 bases, in that order; junction bases with no gene match: 2. The CDR3 spells CASSEYSGGYNEQFF. The CDR3 coding sequence is TGTGCCAGCAGTGAATACAGCGGGGGTTACAATGAGCAGTTCTTC.

This clone showed up just a few times. The V and J genes are TRBV2 and TRBJ1-2; 7 nucleotides line up with TRBD1. Germline V lookup: CDR1 SNHLY, CDR2 FYNNEI. J lost 4 bases, V lost 5 bases, and 10 bases had no gene match. The CDR3 has 15 amino acids. CDR3 amino acids: CASSTGQLDGYGYTF. The CDR3 nucleotides read TGTGCCAGCAGTACGGGACAGTTGGATGGCTATGGCTACACCTTC.

The gene calls are TRBV4-1 and TRBJ2-5; 8 bases map to TRBD1. After removal of 0 bases from V and 9 bases from J, the junction contained 18 bases not matched to a gene. This CDR3 contains 18 residues. CDR1 is MGHRA, CDR2 YSYEKL, per germline. The CDR3 nucleotides read TGCGCCAGCAGCCAAGATCAGGGGGCGGGGCCGCTCATGGGGGCCCAGTACTTC. As protein: CASSQDQGAGPLMGAQYF.

V usage is TRBV2 and J usage is TRBJ2-1; possible D gene TRBD1, 7 bases. The germline gives CDR1 SNHLY, CDR2 FYNNEI. The CDR3 has 14 amino acids. V was pared by 7 bases and J by 4 bases, with 14 bases between. The CDR3 is CASTGGTVYNEQFF. The CDR3 DNA reads as TGTGCCAGCACAGGCGGGACAGTATACAATGAGCAGTTCTTC.

The genes are TRBV28 and TRBJ2-1; 13 bases map to TRBD2. This CDR3 has 15 amino acids. V was clipped by 6 bases and J by 9 bases; unmatched bases: 8. Per germline, CDR1 MDHEN and CDR2 SYDVKM. CDR3 sequence: CASRRLAGGRSEQFF. CDR3 nucleotides: TGTGCCAGCAGACGACTAGCGGGGGGCCGGAGTGAGCAGTTCTTC.

This clone was seen only a few times. V and J are TRBV21-1 and TRBJ1-5; the tabulated D call, TRBD1, remains unverified against the DNA. TRBV21-1 is assigned pseudogene status. This CDR3 comprises 20 residues. The CDR3: CASSKDLIGTGDEANQPQHF. In DNA form, the CDR3 reads TGTGCCAGCAGCAAAGATTTGATTGGGACAGGGGACGAGGCCAATCAGCCCCAGCATTTT.

This clone was picked up a small number of times. The chain has TRBV2 and TRBJ1-1; D perhaps matches TRBD1 (6 bases). The CDR3 contains 14 residues. V lost 4 bases to trimming and J lost 3 bases, with 12 bases between them. Germline loops: CDR1 SNHLY, CDR2 FYNNEI. CDR3 sequence (DNA): TGTGCCAGCAGTGCAGAAAGGGGGTACACTGAAGCTTTCTTT. This gives the protein CASSAERGYTEAFF.

The chain combines TRBV7-9 with TRBJ2-7, with 8 nucleotides matching TRBD1. This CDR3 contains 13 residues. The V gene's germline CDR1 is SEHNR and CDR2 FQNEAQ (reference sequence). V was pared by 5 bases and J by 5 bases, with 5 bases of the junction left unmatched. CDR3 DNA sequence: TGTGCCAGCAGCGCCACGACAGGGGACGAGCAGTACTTC. Protein sequence: CASSATTGDEQYF.

This rearrangement joins TRBV25-1 to TRBJ2-6, with a weak D call TRBD1 (6 bases). Germline V gives CDR1 MGHDK, CDR2 SYGVNS. The CDR3 contains 15 residues. The V and J ends lost 2 bases and 4 bases respectively, with 9 bases between them. The CDR3 DNA reads as TGTGCCAGCAGTGAACAGGGGAGCGGGGCCAACGTCCTGACTTTC. As protein: CASSEQGSGANVLTF.

This rearrangement joins TRBV9 to TRBJ2-2, with 12 bases fitting TRBD2. V lost 1 base to trimming and J lost 6 bases; unmatched junction nucleotides: 7. The CDR3 contains 17 residues. In germline, CDR1 is SGDLS, CDR2 YYNGEE. The CDR3 here is CASSVPSGGAEAGELFF. The CDR3 DNA reads as TGTGCCAGCAGCGTACCTAGCGGGGGGGCCGAGGCCGGGGAGCTGTTTTTT. The entire variable domain, with the rest obtained from reference TRBV9 and TRBJ2-2, is as follows: DSGVTQTPKHLITATGQRVTLRCSPRSGDLSVYWYQQSLDQGLQFLIQYYNGEERAKGNILERFSAQQFPDLHSELNLSSLELGDSALYFCASSVPSGGAEAGELFFGEGSRLTVL.

This sequence joins TRBV9 and TRBJ1-1; 8 bases are shared with TRBD1. The CDR3 runs 17 residues. Germline lookup yields CDR1 SGDLS and CDR2 YYNGEE. V shed 6 bases and J 1 base; nucleotides not matched to a gene: 14. CDR3 DNA: TGTGCCAGCACCCAGGGGGCGGAAAATTACCGGAACACTGAAGCTTTCTTT. Amino acids: CASTQGAENYRNTEAFF. The whole variable domain, remainder taken from reference TRBV9 and TRBJ1-1, is DSGVTQTPKHLITATGQRVTLRCSPRSGDLSVYWYQQSLDQGLQFLIQYYNGEERAKGNILERFSAQQFPDLHSELNLSSLELGDSALYFCASTQGAENYRNTEAFFGQGTRLTVV.

Turning to this clone: At the DNA level, this CDR3 is encoded by other sequences in the same sample as well. This CDR3 reads CASSSGQGYEQYF. The CDR3 nucleotides are TGTGCCAGCAGTTCTGGACAGGGCTACGAGCAGTACTTC. V and J are TRBV27 and TRBJ2-7; 8 bases agree with TRBD1. Germline CDR1 and CDR2: MNHEY and SMNVEV (reference sequence). The V and J ends lost 4 bases and 3 bases, in that order; junction bases with no gene match: 2. This CDR3 region has 13 residues.

This rearrangement joins TRBV11-2 to TRBJ2-1; no firm D call. This CDR3 is 14 amino acids long. Trimming left V 4 bases short and J 5 bases short, with 12 bases between. Per germline, CDR1 SGHAT and CDR2 FQNNGV. The CDR3 DNA reads as TGTGCCAGCAGCTATCTAGAGGTCCACAATGAGCAGTTCTTC. Protein: CASSYLEVHNEQFF.

The rearrangement uses TRBV9 and TRBJ1-1; D may be TRBD1 (5 bases). Germline CDR1 reads SGDLS; CDR2 reads YYNGEE. V lost 3 bases, J lost 5 bases, and 11 bases lay in between. The CDR3 spans 13 residues. The CDR3 sequence: CASSERGGTEAFF. CDR3 DNA sequence: TGTGCCAGCAGCGAGCGGGGGGGTACTGAAGCTTTCTTT. The full variable domain, rest sourced from reference TRBV9 and TRBJ1-1, is DSGVTQTPKHLITATGQRVTLRCSPRSGDLSVYWYQQSLDQGLQFLIQYYNGEERAKGNILERFSAQQFPDLHSELNLSSLELGDSALYFCASSERGGTEAFFGQGTRLTVV.

This chain's CDR3 is CASSLMGQVNTEAFF. The DNA for the CDR3 is TGCGCCAGCAGCTTGATGGGACAGGTGAACACTGAAGCTTTCTTT. The rearrangement joins TRBV5-1 to TRBJ1-1, with 8 bases fitting TRBD1. V lost 1 base to trimming and J lost 0 bases; unmatched junction nucleotides: 2. Germline V gene data show CDR1 as SGHRS and CDR2 as YFSETQ. The CDR3 totals 15 residues.

The genes are TRBV9 and TRBJ2-3, with D tentatively TRBD1 (5 bases). The CDR3 extends over 14 amino acids. CDR1 is SGDLS, CDR2 YYNGEE, per germline. V was shortened by 1 base and J by 4 bases, with 10 bases between the two germline ends. The CDR3 loop is CASSVSRAADTQYF. CDR3 bases: TGTGCCAGCAGCGTATCCAGGGCGGCAGATACGCAGTATTTT. Looking up the rest from reference TRBV9 and TRBJ2-3 gives the full variable domain: DSGVTQTPKHLITATGQRVTLRCSPRSGDLSVYWYQQSLDQGLQFLIQYYNGEERAKGNILERFSAQQFPDLHSELNLSSLELGDSALYFCASSVSRAADTQYFGPGTRLTVL.

The CDR3 sequence: CASREGRETQYF. In DNA, the CDR3 is TGTGCCAGCAGGGAGGGGAGGGAGACCCAGTACTTC. The chain is built from TRBV5-8 and TRBJ2-5; perhaps TRBD2 as D (6 bases). V lost 5 bases, J lost 5 bases, and 10 bases lay in between. Looked up from germline, CDR1 is SGHTS and CDR2 is YDEGEE. This CDR3 comprises 12 residues.

In its sample, this clone was seen a few times. V is TRBV5-1 and J is TRBJ1-2; TRBD1 is a possible D gene (5 bases). CDR1 and CDR2 from the germline V gene are SGHRS and YFSETQ. The CDR3 covers 14 residues. The V and J ends lost 0 bases and 8 bases respectively, with 14 bases between them. CDR3 region: CASSLASRADGYTF. The CDR3 bases are TGCGCCAGCAGCTTGGCCTCCAGGGCTGACGGCTACACCTTC.

V is TRBV10-1 and J is TRBJ2-7, with 13 bases fitting TRBD2. CDR1 is WNHNN and CDR2 is SYGVQD in the germline V gene (reference sequence). Losses at the gene ends were 6 bases for V and 0 bases for J; bases not matched to a gene: 11. The CDR3 is 18 residues long. The CDR3 bases are TGCGCCAGCAGGGCTGGGACTAGCGGGGAGCGAAACTCCTACGAGCAGTACTTC. Translation gives CASRAGTSGERNSYEQYF.

This rearrangement joins TRBV28 to TRBJ2-7, with 7 nucleotides matching TRBD2. Unmatched junction bases numbered 6, after V lost 7 bases and J lost 3 bases. The CDR3 extends over 13 amino acids. The germline V gene encodes CDR1 MDHEN and CDR2 SYDVKM. CDR3 region: CASTPGGGYEQYF. As DNA, the CDR3 is TGTGCCAGCACCCCGGGCGGGGGCTACGAGCAGTACTTC.